These 27 T cell receptor beta chains originate from one sample sequenced in a study of T cell changes during pregnancy in multiple sclerosis. This table comes from immunoSEQ multiplex PCR, and its TCRdb copy is limited to in-frame clones, with some not included. Found here are about 52,000 clones, roughly 92% of them singletons; the top ten hold under 0.95%. Here the sequenced sample was CD4+ T cells from peripheral blood mononuclear cells, taken in the third trimester of pregnancy. Receptors were obtained from a female donor with multiple sclerosis, enrolled in a pregnancy study.

The CDR3 reads CASSTGDREKLFF. The CDR3 DNA is TGTGCCAGCAGCACAGGGGACCGGGAAAAACTGTTTTTT. The chain is built from TRBV7-2 and TRBJ1-4, with 7 nucleotides matching TRBD1. The germline CDR1 and CDR2 sequences are SGHTA and FQGNSA. V was pared by 5 bases and J by 8 bases, with 5 bases of the junction left unmatched. This CDR3 is built from 13 residues.

The J gene is TRBJ2-7, the V gene TRBV7-9, with D tentatively TRBD2 (5 bases). The V gene lost 5 bases and the J gene lost 4 bases, with 9 bases spanning the gap. Germline loops: CDR1 SEHNR, CDR2 FQNEAQ (reference sequence). The CDR3 totals 12 residues. CDR3 residues: CASSSDYYEQYF. CDR3 DNA: TGTGCCAGCAGCAGTGACTATTACGAGCAGTACTTC.

The chain uses TRBV7-3 and TRBJ1-1; D uncertain. The CDR3 length is 13 residues. The V end lost 3 bases, the J end lost 10 bases, and 15 bases lay between the germline ends. Germline V lookup: CDR1 SGHTA, CDR2 FQGTGA. The CDR3 is CASSLSRGNGAFF. The CDR3 coding sequence is TGTGCCAGCAGCTTGTCTCGGGGAAACGGAGCTTTCTTT. Full variable domain (outside the CDR3, taken from reference TRBV7-3 and TRBJ1-1): GAGVSQTPSNKVTEKGKYVELRCDPISGHTALYWYRQSLGQGPEFLIYFQGTGAADDSGLPNDRFFAVRPEGSVSTLKIQRTERGDSAVYLCASSLSRGNGAFFGQGTRLTVV.

This chain joins TRBV9 and TRBJ2-2, with D perhaps matching TRBD2 (5 bases). This CDR3 spans 14 amino acids. Germline assignment: CDR1 SGDLS and CDR2 YYNGEE. V dropped 0 bases and J dropped 4 bases, with 7 bases sitting between them. CDR3 residues: CASSVDEGTGELFF. As DNA, the CDR3 is TGTGCCAGCAGCGTAGATGAGGGCACCGGGGAGCTGTTTTTT.

This clone was recorded once. The V call is TRBV6-5, the J call TRBJ2-1; D is ambiguous. The CDR3 covers 15 residues. The ends were cut back, 0 bases at V and 0 bases at J, with 6 bases in the middle. Germline-derived CDR1 and CDR2 are MNHEY and SVGAGI. This chain's CDR3 is CASSYSLISYNEQFF. As DNA, the CDR3 is TGTGCCAGCAGTTACTCTCTTATCTCCTACAATGAGCAGTTCTTC.

This chain uses TRBV28 with TRBJ2-2; 7 bases are shared with TRBD2. Germline V CDR1 and CDR2: MDHEN, SYDVKM. This CDR3 region has 14 residues. With 6 bases clipped from V and 0 bases from J, the junction kept 1 base outside the gene matches. For the CDR3, the DNA is TGTGCCAGCAGGGGGGGGGCGAACACCGGGGAGCTGTTTTTT. Encoded protein: CASRGGANTGELFF. Using reference TRBV28 and TRBJ2-2 for the parts outside the CDR3, the full variable domain is DVKVTQSSRYLVKRTGEKVFLECVQDMDHENMFWYRQDPGLGLRLIYFSYDVKMKEKGDIPEGYSVSREKKERFSLILESASTNQTSMYLCASRGGANTGELFFGEGSRLTVL.

The chain couples TRBV7-3 to TRBJ2-1; 13 bases are a match to TRBD2. After removal of 1 base from V and 7 bases from J, the junction contained 7 bases not matched to a gene. The CDR3 is 17 amino acids. Germline CDR1 reads SGHTA; CDR2 reads FQGTGA. The CDR3 DNA reads as TGTGCCAGCAGCTTAAGAGCCCCGGGACTAGCGGGGAATGAGCAGTTCTTC. Translating gives CASSLRAPGLAGNEQFF.

The chain links TRBV5-1 to TRBJ1-2, with D possibly matching TRBD1 (5 bases). Germline CDR1 and CDR2: SGHRS and YFSETQ. V shed 4 bases and J shed 4 bases, with 11 bases lying between them. The CDR3 contains 13 residues. The CDR3 bases are TGCGCCAGCAGCCCTAGGGGTCCCTATGGCTACACCTTC. It encodes CASSPRGPYGYTF.

The rearrangement links TRBV19 to TRBJ2-3, with 7 bases matching TRBD1. The CDR3 sequence is 16 residues long. CDR1 is LNHDA, CDR2 SQIVND, per germline (reference sequence). The J segment lost 0 bases and the V segment lost 5 bases, leaving 8 bases of the junction unmatched. CDR3 in amino acids: CASSVTGALSTDTQYF. CDR3 nucleotide sequence: TGTGCCAGTAGTGTCACAGGGGCGCTTAGCACAGATACGCAGTATTTT.

The CDR3: CAISEAQGGGYTF. CDR3 DNA sequence: TGTGCCATCAGTGAGGCACAGGGGGGGGGCTACACCTTC. The chain recombines TRBV10-3 with TRBJ1-2, with 8 bases identical to TRBD1. Germline values: CDR1 ENHRY, CDR2 SYGVKD. This CDR3 contains 13 residues. V dropped 2 bases and J dropped 8; count of bases not matched to a gene: 4.

CDR3 protein: CASSPPGQGGENIQYF. In DNA, the CDR3 is TGTGCCAGCTCACCACCCGGACAGGGAGGTGAAAACATTCAGTACTTC. The gene calls are TRBV18 and TRBJ2-4; TRBD1 aligns across 8 bases. The CDR3 consists of 16 residues. J was trimmed by 5 bases and V by 0 bases; bases with no gene match: 6. Germline values: CDR1 KGHSH, CDR2 LQKENI.

This sequence joins TRBV11-3 and TRBJ1-5; D unclear. The CDR3 length is 15 residues. Per the germline V gene, CDR1 is SGHNT and CDR2 is YENEEA. V lost 1 base and J lost 7, with 14 bases in between. The CDR3 region has the DNA TGTGCCAGCAGCTTAGTTCTGGTTAGTTCCCAGCCCCAGCATTTT. As protein: CASSLVLVSSQPQHF.

The chain employs TRBV2 and TRBJ2-3; 7 nucleotides agree with TRBD1. Germline values: CDR1 SNHLY, CDR2 FYNNEI. CDR3 length: 15 amino acids. Trimming removed 1 base from V and 2 bases from J; junction bases left unmatched: 3. The DNA for the CDR3 is TGTGCCAGCAGTGAAGACGGGACAGCCACAGATACGCAGTATTTT. Protein sequence: CASSEDGTATDTQYF.

The rearrangement links TRBV18 to TRBJ2-1; perhaps TRBD1 as D (5 bases). This CDR3 is built from 14 residues. Germline V gene sequence: CDR1 KGHSH, CDR2 LQKENI. With 3 bases removed from V and 7 bases from J, the gap between germline ends came to 13 bases. The CDR3 sequence: CASSPPSTENEQFF. The CDR3 DNA reads TGTGCCAGCTCACCGCCTTCGACAGAAAATGAGCAGTTCTTC.

CDR3 nucleotides: TGTGCCAGCAGCCCTGAGGTGGCAGATACGCAGTATTTT. It encodes CASSPEVADTQYF. The rearrangement links TRBV7-2 to TRBJ2-3; D is ambiguous. Trimming took 5 bases from V and 4 from J, leaving 10 bases between them. Germline-derived CDR1 and CDR2 are SGHTA and FQGNSA. This CDR3 contains 13 residues. Full variable domain (rest looked up from reference TRBV7-2 and TRBJ2-3): GAGVSQSPSNKVTEKGKDVELRCDPISGHTALYWYRQSLGQGLEFLIYFQGNSAPDKSGLPSDRFSAERTGGSVSTLTIQRTQQEDSAVYLCASSPEVADTQYFGPGTRLTVL.

CDR3 region: CASSLGRGYSNQPQHF. The CDR3 bases are TGTGCCAGTAGCCTTGGGCGGGGATATAGCAATCAGCCCCAGCATTTT. This sequence joins TRBV19 and TRBJ1-5, with D unclear. From germline, CDR1 is LNHDA and CDR2 SQIVND (reference sequence). The CDR3 spans 16 residues. V lost 6 bases to trimming and J lost 0 bases, with 15 bases between them.

The chain joins TRBV7-2 to TRBJ2-5, with TRBD2 identical over 8 bases. V lost 5 bases to trimming and J lost 5 bases; unmatched junction nucleotides: 7. The CDR3 runs 14 residues. Germline CDR1 is SGHTA and CDR2 is FQGNSA. CDR3 DNA: TGTGCCAGCAGCCTCGGGGGGGCCTTGGAGACCCAGTACTTC. Its protein is CASSLGGALETQYF.

This rearrangement joins TRBV14 to TRBJ2-1; 10 nucleotides match TRBD1. The germline gives CDR1 SGHDN, CDR2 FVKESK. V gave up 5 bases and J gave up 9 bases; unmatched junction bases: 16. CDR3 length: 17 amino acids. The CDR3 DNA reads as TGTGCCAGCAGCGCCCCGTCCGGGACAGGGGCTCCACCTGAGCAGTTCTTC. Its protein product is CASSAPSGTGAPPEQFF.

For the CDR3, the DNA is TGTGCCAGCAGCGCACGGGGGTCCCACTCCTACGAGCAGTACTTC. As protein: CASSARGSHSYEQYF. This sequence joins TRBV9 and TRBJ2-7; TRBD2 might be the D (6 bases). The CDR3 totals 15 residues. Looked up from germline, CDR1 is SGDLS and CDR2 is YYNGEE. V lost 3 bases and J lost 0, with 13 bases in between.

This CDR3 reads CASSHRGPRNREGVQPQHF. The CDR3 DNA sequence: TGTGCCAGCAGCCATCGGGGCCCCCGGAACAGGGAAGGGGTCCAGCCCCAGCATTTT. V is TRBV27 and J is TRBJ1-5; maybe TRBD1 (6 bases). In germline, CDR1 is MNHEY, CDR2 SMNVEV (reference sequence). The CDR3 length is 19 residues. Trimming took off 6 bases at V and 7 bases at J, with 31 bases between the two ends.

The gene calls are TRBV29-1 and TRBJ2-1, with 9 bases aligning to TRBD2. J lost 9 bases, V lost 6 bases, and 12 bases had no gene match. The CDR3 consists of 14 residues. From germline, CDR1 is SQVTM and CDR2 ANQGSEA. The CDR3 DNA is TGCAGCGTCCACGGACGCGGCGGGGGGGTTGAGCAGTTCTTC. The encoded protein is CSVHGRGGGVEQFF.

The chain uses TRBV19 and TRBJ1-1; D is ambiguous. The CDR3 runs to 14 residues. V shed 4 bases and J shed 1 base, with 10 bases lying between them. Germline V CDR1 and CDR2: LNHDA, SQIVND (reference sequence). This chain's CDR3 is CASSTPRQNTEAFF. In DNA, the CDR3 is TGTGCCAGTAGTACCCCGAGACAGAACACTGAAGCTTTCTTT.

The chain employs TRBV7-2 and TRBJ2-7, with D possibly matching TRBD1 (5 bases). The CDR3 contains 12 residues. Looked up from germline, CDR1 is SGHTA and CDR2 is FQGNSA. V was trimmed by 7 bases and J by 5 bases, leaving 12 bases between them. This CDR3 reads CASKGRGNEQYF. CDR3 DNA: TGTGCCAGCAAAGGTAGGGGCAACGAGCAGTACTTC.

This CDR3 reads CASSPRGAGELFF. The DNA for the CDR3 is TGTGCCAGCTCACCACGGGGAGCCGGGGAGCTGTTTTTT. The chain employs TRBV18 and TRBJ2-2; maybe TRBD2 (5 bases). The CDR3 is 13 residues long. Trimming took 1 base from V and 6 from J, leaving 6 bases between them. Germline CDR1 is KGHSH and CDR2 is LQKENI.

The chain is built from TRBV19 and TRBJ2-2, with TRBD1 as a possible D gene (6 bases). Germline lookup yields CDR1 LNHDA and CDR2 SQIVND (reference sequence). CDR3 size: 15 residues. Trimming removed 1 base at V and 2 bases at J, with 8 bases between. The CDR3, as DNA: TGTGCCAGTAGTATAGTGACAGGCAACACCGGGGAGCTGTTTTTT. Translated: CASSIVTGNTGELFF.

This sequence joins TRBV19 and TRBJ1-1, with 8 bases matching TRBD1. This CDR3 region has 16 residues. The V gene end was trimmed by 3 bases and the J gene end by 6 bases; junction bases not matched to a gene: 12. CDR1 is LNHDA, CDR2 SQIVND, per germline (reference sequence). The CDR3 reads CASSILPPQGAAEAFF. In DNA, the CDR3 is TGTGCCAGTAGTATCCTACCTCCTCAGGGGGCGGCTGAAGCTTTCTTT.

The CDR3 sequence: CASSRRDSSYEQYF. CDR3 bases: TGTGCCAGCAGCCGCCGGGACTCCTCCTACGAGCAGTACTTC. The J gene is TRBJ2-7, the V gene TRBV5-4; tentatively, D is TRBD2 (6 bases). The CDR3 contains 14 residues. V was trimmed by 4 bases and J by 0 bases, leaving 11 bases between them. CDR1 SGHNT and CDR2 YYREEE come from the germline V gene (reference sequence). Looking up the rest from reference TRBV5-4 and TRBJ2-7 gives the full variable domain: ETGVTQSPTHLIKTRGQQVTLRCSSQSGHNTVSWYQQALGQGPQFIFQYYREEENGRGNFPPRFSGLQFPNYSSELNVNALELDDSALYLCASSRRDSSYEQYFGPGTRLTVT.